This T cell receptor beta chain was identified in a study of early T cells in non-severe SARS-CoV-2 infection. Study overall: Chains were not paired, and sequencing was done on bulk RNA from unsorted whole blood.

TCRdb analysed the 5' RACE reads with MiXCR anew, one entry per CDR3 protein. The sample consists of some 73,000 distinct CDR3 sequences, more than 10% of them appearing once. The sample consisted of whole blood. This TCR was recovered from an adult who was a healthcare worker with PCR-confirmed SARS-CoV-2 infection or an uninfected control (not recorded which).

For the CDR3, the DNA is TGTGCTAGCCGAGATAGCGGTCCTCCCTTTTACGAGCAGTACTTC. Protein: CASRDSGPPFYEQYF. The gene calls are TRBV12-5 and TRBJ2-7; TRBD2 is a possible D gene (6 bases). The CDR3 contains 15 residues. Germline-derived CDR1 and CDR2 are LGHNT and FRNRAP. V was pared by 9 bases and J by 4 bases, with 22 bases between.